A single count supports the clone carrying this T cell receptor beta chain. The sample comes from a study of control samples from healthy donors and cancer patients. Sequencing was performed with immunoSEQ multiplex PCR; in TCRdb, only in-frame clones are kept and a portion is missing. The sample lists about 130,000 clones, roughly 90% occurring once. Trimming took off 3 bases at V and 5 bases at J, with 15 bases between the two ends. CDR3 length: 14 amino acids. Looked up from germline, CDR1 is SGHRS and CDR2 is YFSETQ. The TCR comes from a woman aged 45 to 65 in good health. This chain connects TRBV5-1 to TRBJ2-7; D might be TRBD1 or TRBD2, each matching 5 bases. The sequencing input was blood. Here the CDR3 DNA reads TGCGCCAGCAGCTATGGGGGAGTAGGAGACGAGCAGTACTTC. Translated, it gives CASSYGGVGDEQYF.